The 30 T cell receptor beta chains listed next were all sequenced from one sample in a study of response to subunit inactivated influenza vaccine. MiXCR was run by TCRdb on the RT-PCR reads, yielding one entry per CDR3 protein. This sample has a few hundred thousand distinct CDR3 sequences, with 11% found just once. These same data were also listed under a study on T cells expressing NK-cell markers. That publication notes: It was by 5'RACE template switching with UMIs that TCR beta cDNA was made.

Sequencing used PBMCs from blood, obtained on the day of vaccination. The receptors were sampled from a man aged 50-59 years who received an inactivated influenza vaccine.

The chain uses TRBV12-3 or TRBV12-4 and TRBJ1-2; D remains unclear. This CDR3 is built from 12 residues. V dropped 4 bases and J dropped 4 bases, with 7 bases sitting between them. The CDR3 bases are TGTGCCAGCAGTTCTCTATCCTATGGCTACACCTTC. Translation: CASSSLSYGYTF.

The rearrangement joins TRBV2 to TRBJ2-3; D gene ambiguous. The length of the CDR3 is 16 residues. Germline assignment: CDR1 SNHLY and CDR2 FYNNEI. Trimming removed 4 bases at V and 1 base at J, with 15 bases between. The DNA of the CDR3 is TGTGCCAGCAGTGGCTTCCGCAGAGTAGGCACAGATACGCAGTATTTT. Its translation: CASSGFRRVGTDTQYF.

This clonotype was detected only a few times. The chain links TRBV29-1 to TRBJ2-7, with a possible D match to TRBD2 (5 bases). Germline lookup yields CDR1 SQVTM and CDR2 ANQGSEA. The V end was cut by 5 bases, the J end by 3 bases, with 35 bases between. The CDR3 extends over 20 amino acids. CDR3 in amino acids: CSVPRPHAESGRATIYEQYF. In DNA, the CDR3 is TGCAGCGTTCCACGACCCCACGCCGAAAGCGGAAGGGCCACGATCTACGAGCAGTACTTC.

This clonotype was found many times. The rearrangement links TRBV4-3 to TRBJ2-7, with TRBD1 matching 9 bases. Germline V gives CDR1 LGHNA, CDR2 YSLEER. V lost 0 bases, J lost 3 bases, and 6 bases stayed unmatched. CDR3 length: 16 residues. CDR3 amino acids: CASSQDLGTGNYEQYF. The DNA for the CDR3 is TGCGCCAGCAGCCAAGATTTGGGGACAGGGAACTACGAGCAGTACTTC.

This clonotype was seen repeatedly, ten times or more. J is TRBJ2-3 and V is TRBV14; D is undetermined. The germline V gene encodes CDR1 SGHDN and CDR2 FVKESK. V was pared by 1 base and J by 2 bases, with 10 bases between. This CDR3 contains 15 residues. This chain's CDR3 is CASSQVAAITDTQYF. The DNA for the CDR3 is TGTGCCAGCAGCCAAGTAGCAGCCATCACAGATACGCAGTATTTT.

This clonotype has more than one count but fewer than ten. This chain connects TRBV20-1 to TRBJ2-3; TRBD2 matches at 9 bases. Losses at the gene ends were 4 bases for V and 7 bases for J; bases not matched to a gene: 9. Per germline, CDR1 DFQATT and CDR2 SNEGSKA (reference sequence). This CDR3 has 14 residues. Here the CDR3 reads CSAIKRGALNTQYF. The CDR3 DNA reads as TGCAGTGCTATCAAGCGGGGGGCGCTAAATACGCAGTATTTT.

This chain joins TRBV28 and TRBJ2-7; D gene uncertain. V was cut by 1 base and J by 3 bases, with 7 bases left in between. Germline V CDR1 and CDR2: MDHEN, SYDVKM. The CDR3 sequence is 13 residues long. DNA for the CDR3: TGTGCCAGCAGTTTATATAGATTCTACGAGCAGTACTTC. This translates into CASSLYRFYEQYF.

This chain links TRBV4-1 with TRBJ1-1; no clear D gene. V shed 1 base and J shed 0 bases, with 9 bases lying between them. Germline V gene data show CDR1 as MGHRA and CDR2 as YSYEKL. The CDR3 runs 15 residues. The CDR3 protein is CASSQAETLNTEAFF. The DNA for the CDR3 is TGCGCCAGCAGCCAAGCAGAGACCCTGAACACTGAAGCTTTCTTT.

In nucleotides, the CDR3 is TGTGCCAGCAGCAAAGAAGCCGGGACAGGGAGGACAGATACGCAGTATTTT. This sequence encodes CASSKEAGTGRTDTQYF. The chain carries TRBV21-1 and TRBJ2-3; the table's TRBD1 call for D was not verified on the DNA. TRBV21-1 is designated a pseudogene. The CDR3 loop spans 17 amino acids.

In its sample, this clonotype was seen a few times. V usage is TRBV20-1 and J usage is TRBJ2-1; a possible D gene is TRBD2 (6 bases). CDR1 and CDR2 from the germline V gene are DFQATT and SNEGSKA (reference sequence). The CDR3 has 13 residues. Trimming took off 3 bases at V and 10 bases at J, with 16 bases between the two ends. DNA of the CDR3: TGCAGTGCTAGGGTCCGGAGGGCGGGAGAGCAGTTCTTC. Its protein product is CSARVRRAGEQFF.

This clonotype was observed a few times. The CDR3 sequence is CASSPSDSYEQYF. For the CDR3, the DNA is TGTGCCAGCTCACCCTCGGACAGCTACGAGCAGTACTTC. The rearrangement joins TRBV18 to TRBJ2-7; perhaps TRBD1 as D (6 bases). CDR3 size: 13 residues. Trimming stripped 3 bases from V and 3 bases from J, with 9 bases between. The germline gives CDR1 KGHSH, CDR2 LQKENI.

The chain links TRBV29-1 to TRBJ2-1, with D perhaps TRBD2 (5 bases). Per germline, CDR1 SQVTM and CDR2 ANQGSEA. V lost 1 base and J 4 bases, leaving 23 bases between the germline ends. The CDR3 has 18 residues. The CDR3 region has the DNA TGCAGCGTTGAAGGGGAGTTAGCTAGCCACCCCGAGTACAATGAGCAGTTCTTC. Amino acid sequence: CSVEGELASHPEYNEQFF.

This chain links TRBV4-3 with TRBJ1-3; the D is unclear. The CDR3 has 13 residues. Looked up from germline, CDR1 is LGHNA and CDR2 is YSLEER. Trimming shortened V by 0 bases and J by 4 bases, and 4 bases separated the two germline ends. The CDR3 is CASSQEHGNTIYF. The CDR3 DNA reads TGCGCCAGCAGCCAAGAGCACGGAAACACCATATATTTT.

The table lists this clonotype with many counts. This rearrangement joins TRBV29-1 to TRBJ2-7, with TRBD2 matching 16 bases. After removal of 3 bases from V and 4 bases from J, the junction contained 6 bases not matched to a gene. CDR1 SQVTM and CDR2 ANQGSEA come from the germline V gene. This CDR3 is 16 amino acids long. CDR3: CSVETGLAGGPYEQYF. The CDR3 region has the DNA TGCAGCGTTGAGACGGGACTAGCGGGAGGGCCGTACGAGCAGTACTTC.

There are a few counts of this clonotype. The V and J genes are TRBV5-1 and TRBJ1-6; a possible D gene is TRBD1 (6 bases). CDR1 and CDR2 from the germline V gene are SGHRS and YFSETQ. V lost 4 bases, J lost 7 bases, and 12 bases lay in between. The CDR3 has 14 amino acids. The CDR3 region has the DNA TGCGCCAGCAGCCCGGGACATACGAATTCACCCCTCCACTTT. Translation gives CASSPGHTNSPLHF.

The V gene is TRBV7-9, the J gene TRBJ2-7; 7 nucleotides match TRBD1. V dropped 3 bases and J dropped 6; count of bases not matched to a gene: 2. The CDR3 runs to 12 residues. CDR1 is SEHNR, CDR2 FQNEAQ, per germline (reference sequence). DNA for the CDR3: TGTGCCAGCAGCTTTAGGGGGCTCGAGCAGTACTTC. As protein: CASSFRGLEQYF. Full variable domain (rest looked up from reference TRBV7-9 and TRBJ2-7): DTGVSQNPRHKITKRGQNVTFRCDPISEHNRLYWYRQTLGQGPEFLTYFQNEAQLEKSRLLSDRFSAERPKGSFSTLEIQRTEQGDSAMYLCASSFRGLEQYFGPGTRLTVT.

This clonotype has just a few counts. This chain uses TRBV9 with TRBJ1-2, with D tentatively TRBD1 (6 bases). Germline V gene lookup returns CDR1 SGDLS and CDR2 YYNGEE. Between the trimmed V and J ends, which lost 0 bases and 3 bases, there was a span of 9 bases. This CDR3 region has 14 residues. The DNA for the CDR3 is TGTGCCAGCAGCGTAGACAGGGCCGACTATGGCTACACCTTC. This translates into CASSVDRADYGYTF.

J is TRBJ1-6 and V is TRBV27; no clear D. Trimming left V 5 bases short and J 4 bases short, with 12 bases between. Looked up from germline, CDR1 is MNHEY and CDR2 is SMNVEV (reference sequence). This CDR3 has 15 residues. CDR3 DNA: TGTGCCAGCAGTCAGTGGACGGCTTATAATTCACCCCTCCACTTT. Its translation is CASSQWTAYNSPLHF.

The chain joins TRBV19 to TRBJ1-2, with a tentative D call TRBD1 (5 bases). The germline V and J ends were trimmed by 2 bases and 0 bases, with 10 bases remaining between them. Per germline, CDR1 LNHDA and CDR2 SQIVND (reference sequence). The CDR3 is 15 amino acids. The DNA for the CDR3 is TGTGCCAGTAGTATATCGCCAGGGACTAACTATGGCTACACCTTC. Translating it yields CASSISPGTNYGYTF.

In its sample, this clonotype was seen a few times. The chain recombines TRBV7-9 with TRBJ2-3; D is possibly TRBD1 (5 bases). Germline CDR1 is SEHNR and CDR2 is FQNEAQ (reference sequence). CDR3 length: 15 residues. The ends were cut back, 2 bases at V and 0 bases at J, with 9 bases in the middle. DNA of the CDR3: TGTGCCAGCAGCTTACAGGACATGAGCACAGATACGCAGTATTTT. Residues: CASSLQDMSTDTQYF.

The rearrangement uses TRBV5-1 and TRBJ2-5; 13 bases map to TRBD2. Per germline, CDR1 SGHRS and CDR2 YFSETQ. The CDR3 loop spans 17 amino acids. The V segment lost 4 bases and the J segment 5 bases; nucleotides outside the gene matches: 11. CDR3 in DNA: TGCGCCAGCAGCCCGGGGACTAGCGGGACTTCCTGGGAGACCCAGTACTTC. Translating gives CASSPGTSGTSWETQYF.

The V call is TRBV6-1, the J call TRBJ1-4; D perhaps matches TRBD1 (6 bases). There are 14 residues in the CDR3. Between the trimmed V and J ends, which lost 5 bases and 8 bases, there was a span of 15 bases. Germline V gives CDR1 MNHNS, CDR2 SASEGT. CDR3 nucleotides: TGTGCCAGCAGTCCCTTTTTACAGGGCGAAAAACTGTTTTTT. Its protein is CASSPFLQGEKLFF.

The V gene is TRBV20-1, the J gene TRBJ2-1; the match to TRBD2 covers 14 bases. Germline CDR1 DFQATT, CDR2 SNEGSKA (reference sequence). The CDR3 is 16 residues long. Germline trimming cut 3 bases from V and 2 bases from J; bases unmatched to any gene: 3. The CDR3 DNA is TGCAGTGCTAGGGGGACTAGCGGGAGTGCCTACAATGAGCAGTTCTTC. Its translation: CSARGTSGSAYNEQFF.

The chain has TRBV6-6 and TRBJ1-4; D uncertain. The CDR3 extends over 11 amino acids. Germline V lookup: CDR1 MNHNY, CDR2 SVGAGI (reference sequence). The germline V and J ends were trimmed by 7 bases and 8 bases, with 8 bases remaining between them. CDR3: CASNSKEKLFF. The CDR3 nucleotides read TGTGCCAGCAACTCGAAAGAAAAACTGTTTTTT.

This clonotype came up many times. The chain carries TRBV28 and TRBJ2-6; no definite D call. CDR3 size: 16 residues. The V gene's germline CDR1 is MDHEN and CDR2 SYDVKM. Trimming stripped 5 bases from V and 1 base from J, with 12 bases between. CDR3 amino acids: CASSAQLRSGANVLTF. In DNA, the CDR3 is TGTGCCAGCAGTGCTCAACTACGGTCTGGGGCCAACGTCCTGACTTTC.

The rearrangement joins TRBV28 to TRBJ2-7; D possibly matches TRBD1 or TRBD2 (5 bases each). Trimming stripped 4 bases from V and 5 bases from J, with 12 bases between. Germline V gene lookup returns CDR1 MDHEN and CDR2 SYDVKM. This CDR3 contains 13 residues. The CDR3 coding sequence is TGTGCCAGCAGTTGGGGGAGTTCCAACGAGCAGTACTTC. Its protein is CASSWGSSNEQYF.

Many counts were recorded for this clonotype. The chain joins TRBV28 to TRBJ2-7; D remains ambiguous. Germline loops: CDR1 MDHEN, CDR2 SYDVKM. Deletions cut 6 bases from V and 0 bases from J, with 12 bases between. This CDR3 comprises 14 residues. The CDR3 here is CASSTGTASYEQYF. The CDR3 DNA follows: TGTGCCAGCAGCACCGGAACCGCCTCCTACGAGCAGTACTTC.

This clonotype was observed a few times. The rearrangement uses TRBV10-3 and TRBJ2-7; no clear D. Germline V gene lookup returns CDR1 ENHRY and CDR2 SYGVKD. This CDR3 contains 12 residues. V was cut by 2 bases and J by 0 bases, with 2 bases left in between. The CDR3, as DNA: TGTGCCATCAGTGAGACCTCCTACGAGCAGTACTTC. As protein: CAISETSYEQYF.

This clonotype showed up just a few times. This chain links TRBV5-1 with TRBJ2-7, with 7 bases lining up with TRBD1. The CDR3 has 13 residues. J lost 3 bases, V lost 4 bases, and 4 bases had no gene match. Germline lookup yields CDR1 SGHRS and CDR2 YFSETQ. CDR3 nucleotide sequence: TGCGCCAGCAGCCCAGGGGGATACTACGAGCAGTACTTC. Its protein product is CASSPGGYYEQYF.

This clonotype has just a few counts. V gene TRBV20-1 combines with J gene TRBJ2-3, with 12 bases aligning to TRBD2. Germline assignment: CDR1 DFQATT and CDR2 SNEGSKA (reference sequence). There are 17 residues in the CDR3. Trimming at V came to 3 bases and at J to 1 base, leaving 8 bases not matched to a gene. CDR3: CSASGRLAGARTDTQYF. DNA for the CDR3: TGCAGTGCTAGCGGGAGACTAGCGGGAGCTCGCACAGATACGCAGTATTTT.